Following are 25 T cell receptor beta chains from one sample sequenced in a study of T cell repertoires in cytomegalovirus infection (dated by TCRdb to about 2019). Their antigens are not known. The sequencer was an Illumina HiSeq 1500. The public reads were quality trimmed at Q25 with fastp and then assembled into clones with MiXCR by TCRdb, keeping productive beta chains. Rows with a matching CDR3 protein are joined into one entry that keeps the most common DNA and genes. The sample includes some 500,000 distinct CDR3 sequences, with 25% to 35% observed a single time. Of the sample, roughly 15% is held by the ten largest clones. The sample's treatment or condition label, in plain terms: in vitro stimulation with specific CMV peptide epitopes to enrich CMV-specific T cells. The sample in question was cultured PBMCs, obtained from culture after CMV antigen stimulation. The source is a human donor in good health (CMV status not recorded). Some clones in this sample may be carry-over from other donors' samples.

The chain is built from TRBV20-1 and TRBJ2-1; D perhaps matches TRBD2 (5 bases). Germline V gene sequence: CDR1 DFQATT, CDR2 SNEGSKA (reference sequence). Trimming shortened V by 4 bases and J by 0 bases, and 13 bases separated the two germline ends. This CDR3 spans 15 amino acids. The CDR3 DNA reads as TGCAGTGCTATAGCGATCTCGGGCTCCTACAATGAGCAGTTCTTC. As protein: CSAIAISGSYNEQFF.

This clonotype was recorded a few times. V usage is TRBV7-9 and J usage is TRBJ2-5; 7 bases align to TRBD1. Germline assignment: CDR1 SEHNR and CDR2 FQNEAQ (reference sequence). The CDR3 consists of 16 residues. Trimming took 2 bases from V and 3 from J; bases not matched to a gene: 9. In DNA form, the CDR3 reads TGTGCCAGCAGCTTAAGGGGGCAACTTGAGGAAGAGACCCAGTACTTC. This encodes CASSLRGQLEEETQYF.

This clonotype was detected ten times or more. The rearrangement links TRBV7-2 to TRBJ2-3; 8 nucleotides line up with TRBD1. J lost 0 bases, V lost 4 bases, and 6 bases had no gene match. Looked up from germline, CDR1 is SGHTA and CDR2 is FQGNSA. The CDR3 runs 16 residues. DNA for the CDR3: TGTGCCAGCAGCTCAGGGACAGGAACGAGCACAGATACGCAGTATTTT. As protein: CASSSGTGTSTDTQYF.

CDR3 protein: CASSLGPASAPSYNEQFF. The CDR3 bases are TGTGCCAGCAGCTTAGGTCCGGCTAGCGCTCCCTCCTACAATGAGCAGTTCTTC. The V call is TRBV7-2, the J call TRBJ2-1; D may be TRBD2 (6 bases). The germline V and J ends were trimmed by 1 base and 0 bases, with 16 bases remaining between them. Germline CDR1 SGHTA, CDR2 FQGNSA. The CDR3 spans 18 residues. Based on the CDR3 plus reference TRBV7-2 and TRBJ2-1, the full variable domain is GAGVSQSPSNKVTEKGKDVELRCDPISGHTALYWYRQSLGQGLEFLIYFQGNSAPDKSGLPSDRFSAERTGGSVSTLTIQRTQQEDSAVYLCASSLGPASAPSYNEQFFGPGTRLTVL.

Here the CDR3 reads CAWTAGGPGEQFF. As DNA, the CDR3 is TGTGCCTGGACGGCGGGAGGGCCAGGAGAGCAGTTCTTC. The chain has TRBV30 and TRBJ2-1; TRBD2 matches at 9 bases. The length of the CDR3 is 13 residues. CDR1 is GTSNPN and CDR2 is SVGIG in the germline V gene (reference sequence). V lost 4 bases and J lost 10; bases outside the gene matches: 8.

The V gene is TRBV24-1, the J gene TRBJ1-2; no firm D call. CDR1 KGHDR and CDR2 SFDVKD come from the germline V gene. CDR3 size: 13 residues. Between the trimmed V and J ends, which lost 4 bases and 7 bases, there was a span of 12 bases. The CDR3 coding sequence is TGTGCCACCAGTGACCGGGGAGAAAGTGGCTACACCTTC. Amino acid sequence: CATSDRGESGYTF.

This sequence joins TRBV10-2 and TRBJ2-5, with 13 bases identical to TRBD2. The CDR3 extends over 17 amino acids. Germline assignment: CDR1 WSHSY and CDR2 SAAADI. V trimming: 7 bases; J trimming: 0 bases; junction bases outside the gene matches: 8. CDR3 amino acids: CASNEGLAGTYQETQYF. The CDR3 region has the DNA TGCGCCAGCAACGAGGGACTAGCGGGGACGTACCAAGAGACCCAGTACTTC.

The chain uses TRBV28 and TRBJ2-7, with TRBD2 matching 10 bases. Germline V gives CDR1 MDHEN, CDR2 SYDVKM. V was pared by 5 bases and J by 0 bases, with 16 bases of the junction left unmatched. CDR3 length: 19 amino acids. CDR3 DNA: TGTGCCAGCAGTATCCCGATCTTTTCCGGACTAGCGGACTCCTACGAGCAGTACTTC. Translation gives CASSIPIFSGLADSYEQYF. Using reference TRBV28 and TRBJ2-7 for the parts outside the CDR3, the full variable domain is DVKVTQSSRYLVKRTGEKVFLECVQDMDHENMFWYRQDPGLGLRLIYFSYDVKMKEKGDIPEGYSVSREKKERFSLILESASTNQTSMYLCASSIPIFSGLADSYEQYFGPGTRLTVT.

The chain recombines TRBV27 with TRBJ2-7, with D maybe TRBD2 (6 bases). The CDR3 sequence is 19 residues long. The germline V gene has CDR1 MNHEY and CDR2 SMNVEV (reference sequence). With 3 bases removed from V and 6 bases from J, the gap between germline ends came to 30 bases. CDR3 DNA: TGTGCCAGCAGTTTCTGGGCCGACAGAACCTCGGGAGAATTTGGCGAGCAGTACTTC. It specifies CASSFWADRTSGEFGEQYF.

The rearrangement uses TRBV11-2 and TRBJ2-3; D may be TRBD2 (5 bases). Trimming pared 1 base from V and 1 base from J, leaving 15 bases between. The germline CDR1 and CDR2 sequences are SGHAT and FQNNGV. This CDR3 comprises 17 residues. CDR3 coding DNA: TGTGCCAGCAGCTTAGCGGGGAAAGGGCGAGGCACAGATACGCAGTATTTT. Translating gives CASSLAGKGRGTDTQYF. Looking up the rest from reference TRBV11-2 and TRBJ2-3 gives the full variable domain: EAGVAQSPRYKIIEKRQSVAFWCNPISGHATLYWYQQILGQGPKLLIQFQNNGVVDDSQLPKDRFSAERLKGVDSTLKIQPAKLEDSAVYLCASSLAGKGRGTDTQYFGPGTRLTVL.

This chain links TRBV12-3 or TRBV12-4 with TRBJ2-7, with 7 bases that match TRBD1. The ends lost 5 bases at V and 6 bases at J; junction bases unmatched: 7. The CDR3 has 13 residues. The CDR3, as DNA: TGTGCCAGCAGTCAACAACAGGGGTTCGAGCAGTACTTC. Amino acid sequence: CASSQQQGFEQYF.

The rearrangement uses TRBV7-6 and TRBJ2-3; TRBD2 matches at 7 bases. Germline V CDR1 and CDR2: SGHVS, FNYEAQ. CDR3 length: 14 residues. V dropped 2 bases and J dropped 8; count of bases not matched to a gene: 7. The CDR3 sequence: CASSLSRIAGTQYF. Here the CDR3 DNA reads TGTGCCAGCAGCTTATCTAGAATAGCGGGTACGCAGTATTTT.

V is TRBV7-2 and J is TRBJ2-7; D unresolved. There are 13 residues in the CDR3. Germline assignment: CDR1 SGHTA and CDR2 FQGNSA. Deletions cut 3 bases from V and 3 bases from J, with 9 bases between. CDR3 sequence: CASSFLSRYEQYV. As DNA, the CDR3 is TGTGCCAGCAGCTTCCTAAGTCGCTACGAGCAGTACGTC.

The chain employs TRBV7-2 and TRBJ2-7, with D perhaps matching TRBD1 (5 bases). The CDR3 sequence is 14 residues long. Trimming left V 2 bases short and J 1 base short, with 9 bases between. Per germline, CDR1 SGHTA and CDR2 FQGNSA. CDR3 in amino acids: CASSLFDSSYEQYF. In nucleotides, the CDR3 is TGTGCCAGCAGCTTATTTGACAGTTCCTACGAGCAGTACTTC.

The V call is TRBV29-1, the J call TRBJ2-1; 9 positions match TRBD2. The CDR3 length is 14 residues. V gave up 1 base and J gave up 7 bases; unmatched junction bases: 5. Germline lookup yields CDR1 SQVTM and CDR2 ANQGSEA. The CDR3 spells CSVEGAGGTNEQFF. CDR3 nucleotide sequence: TGCAGCGTTGAAGGGGCGGGAGGGACTAATGAGCAGTTCTTC.

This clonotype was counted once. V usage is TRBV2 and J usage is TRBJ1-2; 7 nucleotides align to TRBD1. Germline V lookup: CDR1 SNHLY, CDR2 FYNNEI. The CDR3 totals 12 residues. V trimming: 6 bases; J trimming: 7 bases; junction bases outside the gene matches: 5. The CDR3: CASSVTGAGYTF. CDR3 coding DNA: TGTGCCAGCAGCGTAACAGGGGCTGGCTACACCTTC.

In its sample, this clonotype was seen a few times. The DNA of the CDR3 is TGTGCCAGCAGCTTAATGAGTAGAGAGACCCAGTACTTC. It yields the protein CASSLMSRETQYF. The V and J genes are TRBV7-2 and TRBJ2-5, with D unresolved. V was clipped by 2 bases and J by 4 bases, with 8 bases between them. Germline CDR1 reads SGHTA; CDR2 reads FQGNSA. The CDR3 runs to 13 residues.

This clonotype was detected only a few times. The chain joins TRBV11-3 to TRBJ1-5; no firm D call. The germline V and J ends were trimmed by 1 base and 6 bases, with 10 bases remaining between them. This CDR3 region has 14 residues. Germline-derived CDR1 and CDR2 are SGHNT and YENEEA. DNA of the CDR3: TGTGCCAGCAGCTTAGGGGGAGGTAGTCAGCCCCAGCATTTT. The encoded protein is CASSLGGGSQPQHF.

The CDR3 DNA sequence: TGTGCCAGCAGCCAAGATAAGGGCAGATATGAAGCTTTCTTT. Translating gives CASSQDKGRYEAFF. The chain recombines TRBV4-2 with TRBJ1-1, with unresolved D. The CDR3 runs 14 residues. V lost 0 bases to trimming and J lost 7 bases, with 12 bases between them. Germline V gene data show CDR1 as LGHNA and CDR2 as YNFKEQ.

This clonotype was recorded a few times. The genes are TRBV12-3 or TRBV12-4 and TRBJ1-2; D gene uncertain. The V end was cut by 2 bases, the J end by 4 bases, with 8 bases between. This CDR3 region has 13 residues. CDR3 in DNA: TGTGCCAGCAGTTTATCTGGGATCTATGGCTACACCTTC. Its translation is CASSLSGIYGYTF.

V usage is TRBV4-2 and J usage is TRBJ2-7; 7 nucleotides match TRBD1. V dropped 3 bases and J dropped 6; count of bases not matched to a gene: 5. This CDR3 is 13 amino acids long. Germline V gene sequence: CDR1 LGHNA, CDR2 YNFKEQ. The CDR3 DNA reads TGTGCCAGCAGCCAGGCTGGGACAGTCGAGCAGTACTTC. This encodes CASSQAGTVEQYF.

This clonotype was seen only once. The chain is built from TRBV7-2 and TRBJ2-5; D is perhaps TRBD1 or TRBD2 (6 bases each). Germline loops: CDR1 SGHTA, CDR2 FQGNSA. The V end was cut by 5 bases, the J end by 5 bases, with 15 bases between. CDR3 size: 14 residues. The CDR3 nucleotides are TGTGCCAGCAGCATTCGGGGGCTGAAGGAGACCCAGTACTTC. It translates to CASSIRGLKETQYF.

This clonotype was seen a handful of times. The CDR3 nucleotides are TGTGCCAGCAGTGCGATGGGGGGTTCGGCGGGCCCAGAGACCCAGTACTTC. Encoded protein: CASSAMGGSAGPETQYF. The chain combines TRBV6-1 with TRBJ2-5; D might be TRBD2 (6 bases). The CDR3 sequence is 17 residues long. CDR1 is MNHNS, CDR2 SASEGT, per germline. Trimming shortened V by 4 bases and J by 4 bases, and 22 bases separated the two germline ends.

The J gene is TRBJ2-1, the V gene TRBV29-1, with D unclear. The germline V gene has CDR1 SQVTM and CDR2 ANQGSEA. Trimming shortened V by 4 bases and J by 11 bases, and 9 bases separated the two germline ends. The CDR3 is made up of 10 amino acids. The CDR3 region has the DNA TGCAGCGTTGTCCAAAATAAGCAGTTCTTC. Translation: CSVVQNKQFF.

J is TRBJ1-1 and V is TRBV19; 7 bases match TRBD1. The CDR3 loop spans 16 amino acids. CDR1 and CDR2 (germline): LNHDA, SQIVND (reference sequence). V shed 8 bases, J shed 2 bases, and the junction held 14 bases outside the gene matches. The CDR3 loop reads CASVRGRDALNTEAFF. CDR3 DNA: TGTGCCAGTGTAAGGGGGCGGGACGCCCTAAACACTGAAGCTTTCTTT.